These 8 T cell receptor beta chains came from one sample sequenced in a study of CD8 T cells in Susac syndrome. RNA amounts of roughly 0.5 to 1 ug underwent reverse transcription with random hexamers. From the immunoSEQ multiplex PCR reads, TCRdb called clonotypes with MiXCR, one entry per CDR3 protein. The sample includes some 47,000 distinct CDR3 sequences, nearly 95% of them seen just once. Sequenced material: CD8+ T cells from PBMCs. The receptors derive from a human donor in good health.

The chain carries TRBV2 and TRBJ2-1; TRBD1 matches at 7 bases. The CDR3 is made up of 15 amino acids. The J segment lost 6 bases and the V segment lost 7 bases, leaving 12 bases of the junction unmatched. Germline loops: CDR1 SNHLY, CDR2 FYNNEI. This CDR3 is CASNRRGTLGNEQFF. In DNA form, the CDR3 reads TGTGCCAGCAATCGCAGGGGGACGCTTGGCAATGAGCAGTTCTTC.

This chain links TRBV29-1 with TRBJ2-3; TRBD2 agrees at 7 bases. CDR1 and CDR2 (germline): SQVTM, ANQGSEA. The CDR3 has 12 amino acids. V shed 7 bases and J 6 bases; nucleotides not matched to a gene: 7. Here the CDR3 reads CSGLAAQDTQYF. The CDR3 nucleotides read TGCAGCGGCCTAGCGGCTCAGGATACGCAGTATTTT.

The chain combines TRBV12-3 or TRBV12-4 with TRBJ1-1; 12 bases fit TRBD1. V dropped 5 bases and J dropped 11; count of bases not matched to a gene: 9. This CDR3 is built from 14 residues. DNA of the CDR3: TGTGCCAGCAGTCCCCCCCTGGGACAGGGGGCCGCTTTCTTT. It specifies CASSPPLGQGAAFF.

J is TRBJ2-7 and V is TRBV27, with 7 positions matching TRBD1. J was trimmed by 2 bases and V by 3 bases; bases with no gene match: 4. The CDR3 runs to 14 residues. Per the germline V gene, CDR1 is MNHEY and CDR2 is SMNVEV (reference sequence). CDR3 DNA: TGTGCCAGCAGTTTTAGTCAGGGGGCCTACGAGCAGTACTTC. Protein: CASSFSQGAYEQYF.

This chain links TRBV6-1 with TRBJ1-1; D perhaps matches TRBD1 (5 bases). The germline V gene encodes CDR1 MNHNS and CDR2 SASEGT. The CDR3 length is 15 residues. Trimming left V 2 bases short and J 6 bases short, with 16 bases between. The CDR3 nucleotides read TGTGCCAGCAGTGAACTCGCGGGGGGACCGCCTGAAGCTTTCTTT. Protein sequence: CASSELAGGPPEAFF.

This chain joins TRBV13 and TRBJ2-1; maybe TRBD1 (5 bases). The CDR3 totals 18 residues. V dropped 0 bases and J dropped 5 bases, with 20 bases sitting between them. Germline V gene data show CDR1 as PRHDT and CDR2 as FYEKMQ (reference sequence). This chain's CDR3 is CASSLGLEDIVLHNEQFF. DNA of the CDR3: TGTGCCAGCAGCTTAGGCCTAGAGGACATTGTCCTACACAATGAGCAGTTCTTC.

The chain carries TRBV2 and TRBJ1-3, with D hard to call. This CDR3 has 14 amino acids. V lost 8 bases, J lost 4 bases, and 15 bases lay in between. Germline V CDR1 and CDR2: SNHLY, FYNNEI. CDR3 region: CASEEAVGGNTIYF. DNA of the CDR3: TGTGCCAGCGAGGAGGCGGTGGGAGGAAACACCATATATTTT.

Details on this clonotype: One end of the junction fails to match germline, which may point to a read error. The CDR3 loop reads CASSLAGGNTEAFF. The DNA of the CDR3 is TGTGCCAGCAGCTTAGCGGGGGGGAACACTGAAGCTTTCTTT. V and J are TRBV5-1 and TRBJ1-1, with D possibly TRBD1 on 5 matching bases. The CDR3 consists of 14 residues. Germline V CDR1 and CDR2: SGHRS, YFSETQ.